The sequence of this T cell receptor (beta chain) was determined in a study (dated by TCRdb to between 2014 and 2016). In terms of the full investigation: The study set out to test whether tumor-infiltrating Tregs in breast cancer get recruited from blood Tregs or are instead converted in situ from other CD4+ T cell subsets.

Points the paper makes about the study in general: Rather than covering whole repertoires, validation in the larger cohort was restricted to a single TCR beta V-J rearrangement. The TCR gene usage of tumor memory CD4+ T cells clustered together with blood and lymph node memory CD4+ cells and with lymph node naive CD4+ cells. The greatest overlap of tumor-infiltrating Treg TCR alpha and beta sequences was observed with tumor naive CD4+ T cells, followed by blood naive CD4+ T cells.

This clonotype was found once. Its cognate antigen has yet to be identified. The germline gene is not matched at one end of the junction; a read error may be the cause. Memory CD4+ T cells were isolated as CD4+CD45RO+CD25- cells. Tregs, naive and memory CD4+ T cells from tumor, blood and ipsilateral draining lymph nodes of five breast cancer patients underwent full-length TCR alpha and beta sequencing. Tumor tissue and lymph nodes obtained from ipsilateral axillary dissection were perfused with PBS, minced and then digested with collagenase I and hyaluronidase. Ficoll density gradient centrifugation was used to isolate mononuclear cells from lymph nodes or from 50 ml of peripheral blood. FACS confirmed that the sorted cell populations were more than 90% pure. Full-length TCR variable regions were amplified by 5' RACE PCR with constant-region reverse primers, and semi-nested PCR with Nested Universal Primer A was subsequently performed. The ReliaPrep RNA Cell Miniprep System was used to extract total RNA, which was then reverse transcribed into 5'RACE-ready cDNA with the SMARTer RACE 5'/3' Kit. Full-length TCR alpha and beta libraries were barcoded with multiplex adaptors and sequenced on an Illumina MiSeq. The original methods were these. Sequencing data were pooled across the five patients for each of nine subset-tissue groups and compared by unsupervised clustering of TCR gene usage. Repertoire similarity was calculated with the Morisita-Horn index, weighting shared sequences by their contribution to each repertoire. Using fastp at Q25 and MiXCR, TCRdb reprocessed the public reads and kept productive beta chains. When rows share a CDR3 protein, they turn into one entry using the most common DNA and genes. Here the V and J calls rest on TCRdb's processing, not on the authors' analysis. The sample table contains some 40,000 distinct CDR3 sequences; only one count was recorded for roughly 29% of them. The ten largest clones capture 3.7% of the sample.

The CDR3 holds 16 amino acids from the cysteine to the phenylalanine. Of the read, only the CDR3 DNA is kept; its 48 bases are in frame from base 1. The germline V gene (reference sequence) sets CDR1 to PRHDT and CDR2 to FYEKMQ. The V and J segments used are TRBV13 and TRBJ1-1; the D segment cannot be called with confidence. The sequenced sample consisted of memory CD4+ T cells sorted from a lymph node. The sample's cell subset or site, from its label and the paper: memory CD4+ T cells, CD4+CD45RO+CD25-. The receptor was derived from a female donor with breast cancer. For the CDR3, the sequence is CTSSPLGVRAYGEAFF. Read as DNA, the sequence is TGTACCAGCAGCCCCTTAGGAGTAAGGGCATACGGTGAAGCTTTCTTT.